Below are 24 T cell receptor beta chains sequenced from a single sample in a study of shared clonotypes between healthy human individuals. Libraries were prepared by immunoSEQ multiplex PCR; TCRdb keeps only in-frame clonotypes and omits some of them. The top ten hold 0.6% to 0.7% of the sample, which has 1 million to 1.3 million clones, around 82% seen once. The specimen sequenced was memory CD4+ T cells from PBMCs. Subset denoted: CD45RA-negative fraction. The receptors were gathered from a young man in good health. Some clones in this sample may be carry-over from other donors' samples.

The gene calls are TRBV5-1 and TRBJ2-1, with 7 bases identical to TRBD2. Per germline, CDR1 SGHRS and CDR2 YFSETQ. This CDR3 has 15 residues. V shed 4 bases, J shed 1 base, and the junction held 5 bases outside the gene matches. CDR3 in DNA: TGCGCCAGCAGCGTTGAAGCGGGATCCTACAATGAGCAGTTCTTC. This translates into CASSVEAGSYNEQFF.

As to this clone: This probably arose from a read error, given a far larger clone one base away. V and J are TRBV10-3 and TRBJ2-7; D unresolved. This CDR3 is 12 amino acids long. Germline V lookup: CDR1 ENHRY, CDR2 SYGVKD. The V end was cut by 7 bases, the J end by 3 bases, with 10 bases between. CDR3 loop: CAIKGTYYEQYF. CDR3 DNA: TGTGCCATCAAGGGCACATACTACGAGCAGTACTTC.

The J gene is TRBJ2-5, the V gene TRBV5-4; D is uncertain. With 0 bases removed from V and 5 bases from J, the gap between germline ends came to 11 bases. The germline gives CDR1 SGHNT, CDR2 YYREEE (reference sequence). The length of the CDR3 is 14 residues. CDR3 nucleotides: TGTGCCAGCAGCTTGGTCGGTTTGAGGGAGACCCAGTACTTC. As protein: CASSLVGLRETQYF.

This clone has a handful of counts. The chain carries TRBV5-4 and TRBJ1-1; TRBD1 aligns across 11 bases. Trimming took 5 bases from V and 1 from J; bases not matched to a gene: 1. Germline V gene lookup returns CDR1 SGHNT and CDR2 YYREEE (reference sequence). This CDR3 comprises 14 residues. CDR3 coding DNA: TGTGCCAGCAGTGGGACAGGGGGGAACACTGAAGCTTTCTTT. It yields the protein CASSGTGGNTEAFF. Using reference TRBV5-4 and TRBJ1-1 for the parts outside the CDR3, the full variable domain is ETGVTQSPTHLIKTRGQQVTLRCSSQSGHNTVSWYQQALGQGPQFIFQYYREEENGRGNFPPRFSGLQFPNYSSELNVNALELDDSALYLCASSGTGGNTEAFFGQGTRLTVV.

V and J are TRBV30 and TRBJ1-2; tentatively, D is TRBD1 (5 bases). This CDR3 is 16 amino acids long. CDR1 GTSNPN and CDR2 SVGIG come from the germline V gene (reference sequence). V was cut by 1 base and J by 3 bases, with 18 bases left in between. The CDR3 reads CAWSARDSFPYYGYTF. The DNA of the CDR3 is TGTGCCTGGAGTGCCCGGGACTCCTTTCCCTACTATGGCTACACCTTC.

The V and J genes are TRBV15 and TRBJ2-2; perhaps TRBD2 as D (5 bases). Germline CDR1 and CDR2: LNHNV and YYDKDF (reference sequence). Trimming stripped 8 bases from V and 7 bases from J, with 11 bases between. The CDR3 is 12 residues long. DNA for the CDR3: TGTGCCACCCAGGAGGTGGGCGGGGAGCTGTTTTTT. Protein: CATQEVGGELFF.

As DNA, the CDR3 is TGTGCCAGCAGCTTTCCAGTCCTCCGAGGGGGGCCAGGCGGCTACACCTTC. This translates into CASSFPVLRGGPGGYTF. This chain joins TRBV5-4 and TRBJ1-2; D is possibly TRBD1 (6 bases). This CDR3 is 17 amino acids long. CDR1 SGHNT and CDR2 YYREEE come from the germline V gene (reference sequence). The ends were cut back, 2 bases at V and 8 bases at J, with 25 bases in the middle.

The chain has TRBV5-1 and TRBJ2-5, with D perhaps assigned TRBD1 or TRBD2 (5 bases each). The CDR3 sequence is 15 residues long. V was trimmed by 4 bases and J by 5 bases, leaving 18 bases between them. Germline V gene lookup returns CDR1 SGHRS and CDR2 YFSETQ. This CDR3 is CASSHTGRVVETQYF. CDR3 coding DNA: TGCGCCAGCAGCCACACGGGGCGGGTTGTGGAGACCCAGTACTTC. Looking up the rest from reference TRBV5-1 and TRBJ2-5 gives the full variable domain: KAGVTQTPRYLIKTRGQQVTLSCSPISGHRSVSWYQQTPGQGLQFLFEYFSETQRNKGNFPGRFSGRQFSNSRSEMNVSTLELGDSALYLCASSHTGRVVETQYFGPGTRLLVL.

The J gene is TRBJ1-4, the V gene TRBV20-1, with TRBD1 as a possible D gene (5 bases). This CDR3 is built from 11 residues. The V end was cut by 3 bases, the J end by 13 bases, with 12 bases between. CDR1 and CDR2 (germline): DFQATT, SNEGSKA (reference sequence). CDR3 residues: CSARGERGLFF. The CDR3 DNA sequence: TGCAGTGCTAGGGGGGAGCGGGGACTGTTTTTT.

The rearrangement uses TRBV10-1 and TRBJ1-1, with a tentative D call TRBD1 (5 bases). The CDR3 extends over 14 amino acids. Trimming stripped 3 bases from V and 4 bases from J, with 12 bases between. Germline V gene data show CDR1 as WNHNN and CDR2 as SYGVQD (reference sequence). In DNA, the CDR3 is TGCGCCAGCAGTGACGAGGGGTCGGGCACTGAAGCTTTCTTT. The encoded protein is CASSDEGSGTEAFF.

This chain uses TRBV6-5 with TRBJ1-2; D not resolved. The CDR3 extends over 13 amino acids. Germline loops: CDR1 MNHEY, CDR2 SVGAGI. V shed 6 bases and J shed 4 bases, with 12 bases lying between them. CDR3 sequence: CASRQRILYGYTF. CDR3 DNA: TGTGCCAGCAGACAGAGGATACTCTATGGCTACACCTTC.

Worth noting for this clone: This may be a read error, as it is one base from a much larger clone. V and J are TRBV7-2 and TRBJ2-1; D remains unclear. The CDR3 is 16 amino acids. V gave up 1 base and J gave up 0 bases, with 10 bases separating them. Germline V gene lookup returns CDR1 SGHTA and CDR2 FQGNSA. The CDR3 is CASSLGSETSYNEQFF. The DNA of the CDR3 is TGTGCCAGCAGCTTAGGGAGCGAGACCTCCTACAATGAGCAGTTCTTC.

The rearrangement uses TRBV28 and TRBJ1-3; D gene ambiguous. V was trimmed by 6 bases and J by 0 bases, leaving 18 bases between them. Per germline, CDR1 MDHEN and CDR2 SYDVKM. The CDR3 length is 17 residues. CDR3 bases: TGTGCCAGCAGCCTTTCTTTAGGACCGTTCTCTGGAAACACCATATATTTT. This sequence encodes CASSLSLGPFSGNTIYF.

The chain links TRBV7-6 to TRBJ2-1; TRBD2 matches 8 bases. There are 16 residues in the CDR3. The V and J ends lost 4 bases and 9 bases, in that order; junction bases with no gene match: 14. Germline CDR1 SGHVS, CDR2 FNYEAQ. The CDR3 bases are TGTGCCAGCAGCTCCGGGACGAGCGGGAGATACGCTGAGCAGTTCTTC. This encodes CASSSGTSGRYAEQFF.

The J gene is TRBJ2-4, the V gene TRBV2; D is ambiguous. Germline CDR1 reads SNHLY; CDR2 reads FYNNEI. This CDR3 has 11 residues. Between the trimmed V and J ends, which lost 4 bases and 11 bases, there was a span of 9 bases. In nucleotides, the CDR3 is TGTGCCAGCAGTGTTCTGCGCGTTCAGTACTTC. The encoded protein is CASSVLRVQYF.

About this clone itself: This likely comes from a read error, as the CDR3 has no conserved phenylalanine or tryptophan at its end. The V and J genes are TRBV28 and TRBJ1-6; 10 bases agree with TRBD1. The CDR3 contains 16 residues. The junction had 10 bases not matched to a gene; V was cut back by 4 bases and J by 10 bases. Germline V lookup: CDR1 MDHEN, CDR2 SYDVKM. CDR3 nucleotides: TGTGCCAGCAGTTCATCCGACGGGACAGGGGTGTCACCCCTCCACCTT. It yields the protein CASSSSDGTGVSPLHL.

V gene TRBV28 combines with J gene TRBJ1-5; weak D call: TRBD1 (5 bases). CDR3 length: 19 residues. Germline CDR1 is MDHEN and CDR2 is SYDVKM. V was trimmed by 2 bases and J by 4 bases, leaving 24 bases between them. This CDR3 is CASSLTATAQGLENQPQHF. In DNA form, the CDR3 reads TGTGCCAGCAGTTTAACGGCGACAGCCCAAGGATTAGAGAATCAGCCCCAGCATTTT.

The genes are TRBV28 and TRBJ2-6, with D possibly TRBD1 on 5 matching bases. The CDR3 is 18 residues long. Trimming removed 7 bases from V and 3 bases from J, with 22 bases in between. Looked up from germline, CDR1 is MDHEN and CDR2 is SYDVKM. CDR3 DNA sequence: TGTGCCAGCAACGCTAGATTTCAGGGATCGAGTGGGGCCAACGTCCTGACTTTC. This codes for CASNARFQGSSGANVLTF. Full variable domain (rest looked up from reference TRBV28 and TRBJ2-6): DVKVTQSSRYLVKRTGEKVFLECVQDMDHENMFWYRQDPGLGLRLIYFSYDVKMKEKGDIPEGYSVSREKKERFSLILESASTNQTSMYLCASNARFQGSSGANVLTFGAGSRLTVL.

This clone has a single count. The chain combines TRBV28 with TRBJ1-4, with a weak D call TRBD1 (6 bases). The V end lost 5 bases, the J end lost 6 bases, and 16 bases lay between the germline ends. From germline, CDR1 is MDHEN and CDR2 SYDVKM. The CDR3 is 15 residues long. CDR3 sequence (DNA): TGTGCCAGCAGTACCCCGGCAGGGGCGTATGAAAAACTGTTTTTT. Translation gives CASSTPAGAYEKLFF.

This sequence joins TRBV18 and TRBJ1-1; perhaps TRBD1 as D (5 bases). Trimming pared 3 bases from V and 3 bases from J, leaving 14 bases between. CDR1 and CDR2 from the germline V gene are KGHSH and LQKENI. The length of the CDR3 is 15 residues. The CDR3 bases are TGTGCCAGCTCACCCTGGGAGGGGCCGGACACTGAAGCTTTCTTT. Protein sequence: CASSPWEGPDTEAFF.

The chain combines TRBV4-1 with TRBJ2-5; 7 bases map to TRBD2. J gave up 5 bases and V 1 base, and 10 bases lay outside the gene matches. CDR1 and CDR2 from the germline V gene are MGHRA and YSYEKL. This CDR3 region has 16 residues. The CDR3 nucleotides are TGCGCCAGCAGCCAAGGCCCGCGCGGGAGCAGGGAGACCCAGTACTTC. The encoded protein is CASSQGPRGSRETQYF.

The chain joins TRBV29-1 to TRBJ1-1, with D possibly TRBD1 on 6 matching bases. The CDR3 is 12 amino acids. V dropped 4 bases and J dropped 6 bases, with 12 bases sitting between them. CDR1 is SQVTM and CDR2 is ANQGSEA in the germline V gene. The CDR3: CSVVRGHAEAFF. CDR3 nucleotide sequence: TGCAGCGTTGTGAGGGGACACGCTGAAGCTTTCTTT.

V and J are TRBV2 and TRBJ2-4, with D possibly called TRBD1 or TRBD2 (6 bases each). This CDR3 region has 17 residues. V lost 4 bases, J lost 0 bases, and 16 bases lay in between. Germline V CDR1 and CDR2: SNHLY, FYNNEI. CDR3: CASSGGASELAKNIQYF. In nucleotides, the CDR3 is TGTGCCAGCAGTGGGGGGGCTAGCGAACTAGCCAAAAACATTCAGTACTTC.

This CDR3 is CASSPTSGFYNEQFF. The CDR3 DNA reads TGTGCCAGCAGCCCGACTAGCGGATTCTACAATGAGCAGTTCTTC. The V call is TRBV7-2, the J call TRBJ2-1; 9 bases line up with TRBD2. This CDR3 has 15 residues. Germline CDR1 reads SGHTA; CDR2 reads FQGNSA. Losses at the gene ends were 5 bases for V and 3 bases for J; bases not matched to a gene: 5.